The source of this TCR beta chain is a study of CD8 T cells in Susac syndrome. With random hexamers, reverse transcription was performed on about 0.5 to 1 ug of RNA. A single record per CDR3 protein comes from TCRdb applying MiXCR to the immunoSEQ multiplex PCR reads. Counted here are about 150,000 distinct CDR3 sequences, about 95% occurring once; the ten biggest clones make up 0.15% to 0.2%. The germline V gene has CDR1 KGHSH and CDR2 LQKENI. Trimming cost V 5 bases and J 8 bases, with 15 bases left between them. This CDR3 comprises 14 residues. The TCR was taken from a human donor with Susac syndrome. V is TRBV18 and J is TRBJ1-4, with D possibly being TRBD1 (6 bases). Sequenced: CD4+ T cells from PBMCs. The DNA of the CDR3 is TGTGCCAGCTCAGACCTGGACAGAGGCGAAAAACTGTTTTTT. It specifies CASSDLDRGEKLFF.